This T cell receptor beta chain emerged from a study of blood T cell repertoires in COVID-19. About the research overall: Acute-phase and convalescent COVID-19 samples originated in the United States, Italy and Spain.

Here immunoSEQ multiplex PCR was the method, and the copy in TCRdb shows in-frame clones only, minus some. The sample yields 300,000 or so clones, more than 70% seen once. The CDR3 is made up of 12 amino acids. Trimming took 8 bases from V and 1 from J, leaving 7 bases between them. Specimen: peripheral blood. The rearrangement uses TRBV12-3 or TRBV12-4 and TRBJ2-3; the D is unclear. The TCR sequence derives from a woman in her 50s who had recovered from COVID-19. The CDR3 reads CASGPGTDTQYF. The CDR3 DNA is TGTGCCAGCGGGCCTGGCACAGATACGCAGTATTTT.